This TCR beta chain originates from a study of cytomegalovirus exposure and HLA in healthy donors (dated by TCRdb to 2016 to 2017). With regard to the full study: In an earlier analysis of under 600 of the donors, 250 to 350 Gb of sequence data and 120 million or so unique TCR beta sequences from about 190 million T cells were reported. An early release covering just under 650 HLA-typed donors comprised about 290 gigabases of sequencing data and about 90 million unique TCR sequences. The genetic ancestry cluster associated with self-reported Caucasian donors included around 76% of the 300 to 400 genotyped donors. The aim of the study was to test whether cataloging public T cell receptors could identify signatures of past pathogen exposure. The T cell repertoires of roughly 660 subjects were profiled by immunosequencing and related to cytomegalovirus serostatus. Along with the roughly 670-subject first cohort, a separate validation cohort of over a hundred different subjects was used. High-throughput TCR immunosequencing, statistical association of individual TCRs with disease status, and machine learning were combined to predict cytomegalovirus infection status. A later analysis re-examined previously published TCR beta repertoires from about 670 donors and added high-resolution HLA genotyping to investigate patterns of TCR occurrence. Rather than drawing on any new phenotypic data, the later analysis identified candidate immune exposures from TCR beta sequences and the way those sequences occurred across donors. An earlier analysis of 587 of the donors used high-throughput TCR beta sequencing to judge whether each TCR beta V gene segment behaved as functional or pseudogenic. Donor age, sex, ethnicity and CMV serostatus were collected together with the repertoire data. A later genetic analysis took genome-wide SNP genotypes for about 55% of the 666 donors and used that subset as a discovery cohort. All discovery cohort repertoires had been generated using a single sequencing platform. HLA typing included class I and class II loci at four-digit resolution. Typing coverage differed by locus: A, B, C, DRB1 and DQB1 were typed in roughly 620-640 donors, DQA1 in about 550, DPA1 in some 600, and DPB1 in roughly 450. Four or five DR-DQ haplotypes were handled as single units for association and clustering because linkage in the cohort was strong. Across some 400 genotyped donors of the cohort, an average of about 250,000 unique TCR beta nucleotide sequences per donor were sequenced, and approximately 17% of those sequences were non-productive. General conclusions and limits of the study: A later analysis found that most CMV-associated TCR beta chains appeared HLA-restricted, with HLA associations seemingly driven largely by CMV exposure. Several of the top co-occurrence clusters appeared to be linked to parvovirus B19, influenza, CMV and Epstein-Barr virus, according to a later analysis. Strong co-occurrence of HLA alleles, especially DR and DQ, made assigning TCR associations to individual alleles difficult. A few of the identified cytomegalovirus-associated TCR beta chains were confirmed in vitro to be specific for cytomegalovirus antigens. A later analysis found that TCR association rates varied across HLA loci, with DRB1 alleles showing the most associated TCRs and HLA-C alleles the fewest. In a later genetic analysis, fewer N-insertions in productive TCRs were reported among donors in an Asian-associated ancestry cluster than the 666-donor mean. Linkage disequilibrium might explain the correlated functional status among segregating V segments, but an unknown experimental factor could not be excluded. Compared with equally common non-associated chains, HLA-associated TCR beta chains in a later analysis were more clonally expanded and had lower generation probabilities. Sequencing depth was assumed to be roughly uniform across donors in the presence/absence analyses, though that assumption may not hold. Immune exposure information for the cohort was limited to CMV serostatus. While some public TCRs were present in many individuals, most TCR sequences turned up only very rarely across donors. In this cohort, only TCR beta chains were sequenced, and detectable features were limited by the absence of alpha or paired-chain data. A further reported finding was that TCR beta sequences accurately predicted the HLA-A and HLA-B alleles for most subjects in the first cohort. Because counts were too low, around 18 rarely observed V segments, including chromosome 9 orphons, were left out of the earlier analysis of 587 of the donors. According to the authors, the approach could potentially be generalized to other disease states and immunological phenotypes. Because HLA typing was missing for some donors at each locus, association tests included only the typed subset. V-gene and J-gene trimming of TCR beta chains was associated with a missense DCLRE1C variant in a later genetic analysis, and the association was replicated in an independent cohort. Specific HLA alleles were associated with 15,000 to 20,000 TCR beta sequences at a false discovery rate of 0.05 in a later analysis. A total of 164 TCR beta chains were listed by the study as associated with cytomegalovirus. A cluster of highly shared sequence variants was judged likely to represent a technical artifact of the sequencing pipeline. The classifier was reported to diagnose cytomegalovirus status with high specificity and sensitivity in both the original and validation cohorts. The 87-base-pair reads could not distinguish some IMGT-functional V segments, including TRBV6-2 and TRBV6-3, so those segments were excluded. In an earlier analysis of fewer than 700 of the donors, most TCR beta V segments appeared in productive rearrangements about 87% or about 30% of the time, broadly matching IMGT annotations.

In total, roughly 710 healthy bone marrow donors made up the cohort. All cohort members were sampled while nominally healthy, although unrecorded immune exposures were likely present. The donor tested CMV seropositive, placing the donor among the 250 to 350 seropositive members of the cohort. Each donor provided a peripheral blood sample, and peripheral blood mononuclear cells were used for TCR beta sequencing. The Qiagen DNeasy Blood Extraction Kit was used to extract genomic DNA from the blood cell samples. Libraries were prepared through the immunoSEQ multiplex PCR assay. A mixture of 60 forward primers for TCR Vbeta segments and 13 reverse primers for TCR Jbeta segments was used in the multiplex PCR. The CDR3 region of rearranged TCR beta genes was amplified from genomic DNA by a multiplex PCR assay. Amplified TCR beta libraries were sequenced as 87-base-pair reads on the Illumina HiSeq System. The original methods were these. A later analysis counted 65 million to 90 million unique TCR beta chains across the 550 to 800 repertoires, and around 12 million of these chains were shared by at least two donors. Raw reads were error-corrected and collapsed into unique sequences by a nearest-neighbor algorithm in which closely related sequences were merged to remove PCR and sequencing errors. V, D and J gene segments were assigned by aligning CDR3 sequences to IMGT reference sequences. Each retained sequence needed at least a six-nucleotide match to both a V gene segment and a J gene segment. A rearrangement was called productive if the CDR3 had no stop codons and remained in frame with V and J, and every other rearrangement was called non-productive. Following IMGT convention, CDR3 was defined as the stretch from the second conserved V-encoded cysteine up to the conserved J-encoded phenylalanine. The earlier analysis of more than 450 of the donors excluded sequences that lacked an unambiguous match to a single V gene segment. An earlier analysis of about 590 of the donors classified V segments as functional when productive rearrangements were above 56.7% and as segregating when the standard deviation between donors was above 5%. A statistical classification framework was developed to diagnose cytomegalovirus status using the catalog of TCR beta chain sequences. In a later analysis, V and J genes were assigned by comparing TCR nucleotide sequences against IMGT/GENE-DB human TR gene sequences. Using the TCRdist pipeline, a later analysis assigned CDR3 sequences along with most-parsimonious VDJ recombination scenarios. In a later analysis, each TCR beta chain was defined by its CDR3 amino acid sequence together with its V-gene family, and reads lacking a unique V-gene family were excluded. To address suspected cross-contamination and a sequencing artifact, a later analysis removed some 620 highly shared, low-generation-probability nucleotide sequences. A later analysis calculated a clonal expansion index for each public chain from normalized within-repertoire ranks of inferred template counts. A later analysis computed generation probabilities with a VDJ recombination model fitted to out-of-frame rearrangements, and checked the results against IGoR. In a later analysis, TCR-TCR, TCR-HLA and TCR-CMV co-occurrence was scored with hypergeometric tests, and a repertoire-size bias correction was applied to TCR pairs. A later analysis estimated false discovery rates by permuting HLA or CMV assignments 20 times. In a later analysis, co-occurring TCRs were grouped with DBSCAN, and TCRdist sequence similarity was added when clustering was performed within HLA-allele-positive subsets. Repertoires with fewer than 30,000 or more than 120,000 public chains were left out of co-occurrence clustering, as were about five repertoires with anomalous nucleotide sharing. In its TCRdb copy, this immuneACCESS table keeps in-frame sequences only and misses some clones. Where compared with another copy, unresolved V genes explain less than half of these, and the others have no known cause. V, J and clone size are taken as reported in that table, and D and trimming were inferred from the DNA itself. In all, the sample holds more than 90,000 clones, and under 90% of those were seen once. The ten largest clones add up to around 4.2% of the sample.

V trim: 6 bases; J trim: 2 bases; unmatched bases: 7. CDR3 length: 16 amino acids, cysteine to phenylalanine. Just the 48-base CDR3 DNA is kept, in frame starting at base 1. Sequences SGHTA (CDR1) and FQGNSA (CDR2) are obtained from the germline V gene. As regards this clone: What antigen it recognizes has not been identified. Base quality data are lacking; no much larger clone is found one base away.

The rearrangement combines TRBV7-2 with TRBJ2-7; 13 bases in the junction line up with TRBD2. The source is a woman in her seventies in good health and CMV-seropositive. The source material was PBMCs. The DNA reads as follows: TGTGCCAGCAGACCTTCCGGGACTAGCGGGACCTACGAGCAGTACTTC. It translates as CASRPSGTSGTYEQYF.